Below are 19 T cell receptor beta chains sequenced from a single sample in a study of cytotoxic CD8 clonotypes in ibrutinib-treated CLL. Sequenced by immunoSEQ multiplex PCR; TCRdb stores in-frame clones only, minus some. The sample consists of approximately 80,000 clones, 86% of them appearing once. The starting material was PBMCs, obtained before ibrutinib treatment. Source of these receptors: a human donor with chronic lymphocytic leukemia.

The V call is TRBV12-5, the J call TRBJ1-2; 12 positions match TRBD1. Unmatched junction bases numbered 12, after V lost 7 bases and J lost 3 bases. CDR3 size: 17 residues. Germline values: CDR1 LGHNT, CDR2 FRNRAP. This chain's CDR3 is CASASTWGQGADYGYTF. The CDR3 DNA follows: TGTGCTAGTGCCTCCACATGGGGACAGGGGGCTGACTATGGCTACACCTTC. The whole variable domain, remainder taken from reference TRBV12-5 and TRBJ1-2, is DARVTQTPRHKVTEMGQEVTMRCQPILGHNTVFWYRQTMMQGLELLAYFRNRAPLDDSGMPKDRFSAEMPDATLATLKIQPSEPRDSAVYFCASASTWGQGADYGYTFGSGTRLTVV.

J is TRBJ2-5 and V is TRBV6-1, with 9 bases aligning to TRBD2. Germline trimming cut 2 bases from V and 3 bases from J; bases unmatched to any gene: 7. The CDR3 runs 16 residues. CDR1 is MNHNS, CDR2 SASEGT, per germline. CDR3 DNA: TGTGCCAGCAGTGAAAGGCTTAGCGGGAGAAAAGAGACCCAGTACTTC. Encoded protein: CASSERLSGRKETQYF.

V is TRBV29-1 and J is TRBJ2-3; 12 bases are shared with TRBD2. Looked up from germline, CDR1 is SQVTM and CDR2 is ANQGSEA. With 6 bases clipped from V and 5 bases from J, the junction kept 12 bases outside the gene matches. The CDR3 length is 16 residues. The CDR3 protein is CSVEPRPGLAGDTQYF. The CDR3 coding sequence is TGCAGCGTCGAACCAAGACCGGGACTAGCGGGAGATACGCAGTATTTT.

The chain has TRBV4-2 and TRBJ1-2, with unresolved D. The V gene's germline CDR1 is LGHNA and CDR2 YNFKEQ. Trimming took off 0 bases at V and 4 bases at J, with 9 bases between the two ends. The CDR3 is 14 residues long. The CDR3 spells CASSQERVGYGYTF. In DNA form, the CDR3 reads TGTGCCAGCAGCCAAGAAAGGGTAGGCTATGGCTACACCTTC.

The rearrangement joins TRBV28 to TRBJ2-7; 7 bases match TRBD1. J lost 0 bases, V lost 7 bases, and 15 bases had no gene match. Germline-derived CDR1 and CDR2 are MDHEN and SYDVKM. CDR3 length: 17 residues. Written as DNA, the CDR3 is TGTGCCAGCACCCTCAGGACAGGCAAAAGGAACTCCTACGAGCAGTACTTC. Translated: CASTLRTGKRNSYEQYF.

The chain employs TRBV5-4 and TRBJ2-2, with D perhaps given as TRBD1 or TRBD2 (5 bases each). Looked up from germline, CDR1 is SGHNT and CDR2 is YYREEE (reference sequence). CDR3 length: 15 amino acids. V gave up 2 bases and J gave up 4 bases, with 12 bases separating them. The CDR3 DNA reads as TGTGCCAGCAGCTTCCGTGCCGGGGCCACCGGGGAGCTGTTTTTT. It translates to CASSFRAGATGELFF.

This clone was observed a single time. This chain connects TRBV7-8 to TRBJ2-3; D not resolved. V lost 5 bases to trimming and J lost 6 bases, with 6 bases between them. The CDR3 contains 11 residues. Germline assignment: CDR1 SGHVS and CDR2 FQNEAQ. The DNA for the CDR3 is TGTGCCAGCAGCCGCAGGGATACGCAGTATTTT. It encodes CASSRRDTQYF. Complete variable domain (other parts from reference TRBV7-8 and TRBJ2-3): GAGVSQSPRYKVAKRGQDVALRCDPISGHVSLFWYQQALGQGPEFLTYFQNEAQLDKSGLPSDRFFAERPEGSVSTLKIQRTQQEDSAVYLCASSRRDTQYFGPGTRLTVL.

The chain is built from TRBV6-5 and TRBJ2-1; the match to TRBD2 covers 7 bases. V lost 5 bases and J lost 9; bases outside the gene matches: 7. Germline CDR1 reads MNHEY; CDR2 reads SVGAGI. CDR3 size: 13 residues. The CDR3 loop is CASSRTSLSEQFF. As DNA, the CDR3 is TGTGCCAGCAGTAGGACTAGTCTCTCTGAGCAGTTCTTC.

The sample holds a few counts of this clone. The chain combines TRBV29-1 with TRBJ1-2; D might be TRBD1 (5 bases). Trimming left V 1 base short and J 1 base short, with 10 bases between. The CDR3 loop spans 14 amino acids. The germline V gene has CDR1 SQVTM and CDR2 ANQGSEA. CDR3 amino acids: CSVEGHRSNYGYTF. The CDR3 nucleotides are TGCAGCGTTGAAGGTCACAGGAGTAACTATGGCTACACCTTC.

This chain connects TRBV19 to TRBJ1-2; D possibly corresponds to TRBD1 (5 bases). The CDR3 consists of 17 residues. V lost 4 bases and J lost 1, with 19 bases in between. Per the germline V gene, CDR1 is LNHDA and CDR2 is SQIVND (reference sequence). In DNA, the CDR3 is TGTGCCAGTAGTACCGGGGCGCGGGCCCTTCTTAACTATGGCTACACCTTC. This gives the protein CASSTGARALLNYGYTF.

J is TRBJ2-1 and V is TRBV4-1; D is perhaps TRBD1 (6 bases). V was clipped by 3 bases and J by 2 bases, with 14 bases between them. Germline lookup yields CDR1 MGHRA and CDR2 YSYEKL. The CDR3 sequence is 16 residues long. The DNA of the CDR3 is TGCGCCAGCAGCCAGTACGGACAGAATCCCTACAATGAGCAGTTCTTC. It yields the protein CASSQYGQNPYNEQFF.

V usage is TRBV5-4 and J usage is TRBJ1-2; D may be TRBD1 (6 bases). Germline assignment: CDR1 SGHNT and CDR2 YYREEE (reference sequence). The length of the CDR3 is 12 residues. Between the trimmed V and J ends, which lost 4 bases and 4 bases, there was a span of 8 bases. Here the CDR3 reads CASSTDSYGYTF. The CDR3 DNA reads TGTGCCAGCAGCACGGACAGCTATGGCTACACCTTC.

This chain connects TRBV11-3 to TRBJ2-5; possibly TRBD1 for D (6 bases). This CDR3 comprises 14 residues. Germline values: CDR1 SGHNT, CDR2 YENEEA. V was clipped by 5 bases and J by 1 base, with 11 bases between them. CDR3 bases: TGTGCCAGCAGCGACCGGGACACCCAAGAGACCCAGTACTTC. It specifies CASSDRDTQETQYF.

This clone was recorded once. The V call is TRBV5-4, the J call TRBJ1-1; TRBD1 matches 8 bases. The J segment lost 1 base and the V segment lost 4 bases, leaving 6 bases of the junction unmatched. This CDR3 contains 15 residues. Per the germline V gene, CDR1 is SGHNT and CDR2 is YYREEE (reference sequence). CDR3 protein: CASSRQGIGNTEAFF. The CDR3 bases are TGTGCCAGCAGCCGACAGGGGATAGGGAACACTGAAGCTTTCTTT.

This clone was detected a few times. The chain uses TRBV6-5 and TRBJ2-7; 8 nucleotides align to TRBD2. In germline, CDR1 is MNHEY, CDR2 SVGAGI. The V and J ends lost 6 bases and 6 bases, in that order; junction bases with no gene match: 10. This CDR3 has 14 residues. CDR3 bases: TGTGCCAGCAGCGGGAGGGCCGATCGCAGCGAGCAGTACTTC. Translation gives CASSGRADRSEQYF.

V usage is TRBV27 and J usage is TRBJ1-5; 9 bases agree with TRBD1. The CDR3 has 15 amino acids. Germline CDR1 is MNHEY and CDR2 is SMNVEV (reference sequence). Trimming at V came to 6 bases and at J to 4 bases, leaving 7 bases not matched to a gene. CDR3 loop: CASSRTGGVNQPQHF. In DNA form, the CDR3 reads TGTGCCAGCAGCCGCACAGGGGGCGTAAATCAGCCCCAGCATTTT.

The chain combines TRBV28 with TRBJ2-1; 7 nucleotides line up with TRBD1. The CDR3 has 18 residues. The germline CDR1 and CDR2 sequences are MDHEN and SYDVKM. The J segment lost 0 bases and the V segment lost 5 bases, leaving 13 bases of the junction unmatched. CDR3 in amino acids: CASSQPMSRGHSYNEQFF. Here the CDR3 DNA reads TGTGCCAGCAGTCAACCGATGAGTAGGGGGCACTCCTACAATGAGCAGTTCTTC.

This clone has only one observation. The genes are TRBV11-2 and TRBJ2-1; D unresolved. The CDR3 runs to 15 residues. Trimming cost V 4 bases and J 6 bases, with 16 bases left between them. Germline-derived CDR1 and CDR2 are SGHAT and FQNNGV. CDR3 amino acids: CASSSVWYSANEQFF. CDR3 sequence (DNA): TGTGCCAGCAGCTCAGTATGGTATAGTGCCAATGAGCAGTTCTTC.

This rearrangement joins TRBV11-2 to TRBJ1-3, with 9 nucleotides matching TRBD1. CDR1 is SGHAT and CDR2 is FQNNGV in the germline V gene. J lost 2 bases, V lost 1 base, and 3 bases had no gene match. The CDR3 length is 16 residues. This CDR3 is CASSLGGQGTGNTIYF. The CDR3 nucleotides are TGTGCCAGCAGCTTAGGGGGACAGGGAACTGGAAACACCATATATTTT.